These 24 T cell receptor beta chains were sequenced from one sample in a study of OX40 agonist ivuxolimab in advanced cancers. TCRdb keeps only in-frame clones here, not all; method: immunoSEQ multiplex PCR. Among 68,000 or so clones listed, 65% to 90% were seen once. Here the sequenced sample was CD4+ or CD8+ T cells sorted from blood, taken in a trial of the OX40 agonist ivuxolimab. The receptors shown here come from an adult with an advanced solid tumor such as melanoma, head and neck, liver or kidney cancer.

This rearrangement joins TRBV25-1 to TRBJ1-1; 12 bases agree with TRBD1. The CDR3 is made up of 14 amino acids. The germline gives CDR1 MGHDK, CDR2 SYGVNS. Germline trimming cut 6 bases from V and 5 bases from J; bases unmatched to any gene: 4. In DNA, the CDR3 is TGTGCCAGCAGAGGGACAGGGGGCTTTACTGAAGCTTTCTTT. As protein: CASRGTGGFTEAFF.

The CDR3 loop reads CASSLGQGTRSNQPQHF. CDR3 sequence (DNA): TGTGCCAGCAGCCTGGGACAGGGAACGAGGAGCAATCAGCCCCAGCATTTT. The chain carries TRBV7-6 and TRBJ1-5, with TRBD1 matching over 9 bases. Germline V CDR1 and CDR2: SGHVS, FNYEAQ. The CDR3 length is 17 residues. V lost 5 bases, J lost 1 base, and 9 bases stayed unmatched.

The CDR3 sequence: CASSPRGGRPRSPLHF. As DNA, the CDR3 is TGTGCCAGCAGCCCCAGGGGGGGGCGGCCGCGCTCACCCCTCCACTTT. V is TRBV7-2 and J is TRBJ1-6, with 7 bases aligning to TRBD1. CDR3 length: 16 residues. After removal of 5 bases from V and 10 bases from J, the junction contained 14 bases not matched to a gene. Per the germline V gene, CDR1 is SGHTA and CDR2 is FQGNSA.

CDR3: CASSEGGWAGGEANAPADTQYF. DNA for the CDR3: TGTGCCAGCAGTGAAGGGGGCTGGGCGGGGGGTGAGGCCAACGCCCCCGCAGATACGCAGTATTTT. This rearrangement joins TRBV6-1 to TRBJ2-3; 8 nucleotides match TRBD2. The CDR3 sequence is 22 residues long. V shed 1 base, J shed 4 bases, and the junction held 25 bases outside the gene matches. Germline V lookup: CDR1 MNHNS, CDR2 SASEGT.

V and J are TRBV7-2 and TRBJ1-2; 9 bases map to TRBD1. The CDR3 is 15 amino acids. V shed 4 bases, J shed 8 bases, and the junction held 11 bases outside the gene matches. Per germline, CDR1 SGHTA and CDR2 FQGNSA. This CDR3 is CASSSGQGRARGYTF. The CDR3 DNA is TGTGCCAGCAGCTCGGGACAGGGCAGGGCGAGGGGCTACACCTTC.

As regards this clone: Other DNA variants within this sample encode the same CDR3. The chain carries TRBV7-9 and TRBJ1-2, with TRBD1 identical over 7 bases. Germline CDR1 is SEHNR and CDR2 is FQNEAQ (reference sequence). After removal of 5 bases from V and 8 bases from J, the junction contained 11 bases not matched to a gene. The CDR3 contains 14 residues. CDR3 sequence reads: CASSPRQGQGGYTF. The DNA for the CDR3 is TGTGCCAGCAGCCCCAGACAGGGTCAGGGAGGCTACACCTTC.

In its sample, this clone was seen a few times. The chain combines TRBV10-3 with TRBJ2-2; TRBD2 matches 8 bases. Germline loops: CDR1 ENHRY, CDR2 SYGVKD. The CDR3 is 14 amino acids. Losses at the gene ends were 6 bases for V and 4 bases for J; bases not matched to a gene: 4. The CDR3 reads CAISGGGPTGELFF. The DNA for the CDR3 is TGTGCCATCAGCGGGGGGGGACCCACCGGGGAGCTGTTTTTT.

In nucleotides, the CDR3 is TGTGCCAGCAGCTTAGGGGTGAACGGACCTAGCGGCTACACCTTC. This gives the protein CASSLGVNGPSGYTF. This sequence joins TRBV7-2 and TRBJ1-2, with no clear D. Between the trimmed V and J ends, which lost 1 base and 8 bases, there was a span of 17 bases. This CDR3 has 15 amino acids. Germline assignment: CDR1 SGHTA and CDR2 FQGNSA.

This clone was detected only once. Other DNA sequences in this sample translate to the same CDR3. V gene TRBV14 combines with J gene TRBJ1-1, with D uncertain. CDR3 size: 13 residues. Trimming removed 3 bases from V and 0 bases from J, with 5 bases in between. Germline loops: CDR1 SGHDN, CDR2 FVKESK. This CDR3 is CASSQGMNTEAFF. The DNA for the CDR3 is TGTGCCAGCAGCCAGGGAATGAACACTGAAGCTTTCTTT.

The chain recombines TRBV6-5 with TRBJ2-5; 8 bases align to TRBD1. CDR1 and CDR2 from the germline V gene are MNHEY and SVGAGI. Trimming removed 2 bases from V and 4 bases from J; junction bases left unmatched: 6. The CDR3 extends over 15 amino acids. In DNA, the CDR3 is TGTGCCAGCAGTTACACAACAGGGGGTGTAGAGACCCAGTACTTC. Protein: CASSYTTGGVETQYF.

This rearrangement joins TRBV5-6 to TRBJ1-2; weak D call: TRBD1 (5 bases). Trimming left V 4 bases short and J 0 bases short, with 22 bases between. The CDR3 sequence is 18 residues long. CDR1 and CDR2 (germline): SGHDT, YYEEEE. Here the CDR3 DNA reads TGTGCCAGCAGCGATTTGGGTGTCTCGGGGCCAGCTAACTATGGCTACACCTTC. Translated, it gives CASSDLGVSGPANYGYTF.

This sequence joins TRBV15 and TRBJ2-7; D is unresolved. Germline V lookup: CDR1 LNHNV, CDR2 YYDKDF (reference sequence). V was clipped by 4 bases and J by 6 bases, with 19 bases between them. The CDR3 spans 15 residues. CDR3 residues: CATSTPLGQVREQYF. CDR3 DNA: TGTGCCACCAGCACCCCCCTAGGGCAGGTACGCGAGCAGTACTTC.

The J gene is TRBJ2-7, the V gene TRBV28; tentative D call: TRBD1 (6 bases). The CDR3 runs to 13 residues. Germline-derived CDR1 and CDR2 are MDHEN and SYDVKM. V was pared by 2 bases and J by 4 bases, with 9 bases between. The CDR3 protein is CASSLPGQYEQYF. In DNA, the CDR3 is TGTGCCAGCAGTTTACCCGGACAGTACGAGCAGTACTTC.

V gene TRBV19 combines with J gene TRBJ1-1; D unresolved. The germline V gene encodes CDR1 LNHDA and CDR2 SQIVND (reference sequence). Trimming shortened V by 2 bases and J by 1 base, and 11 bases separated the two germline ends. The CDR3 length is 15 residues. The CDR3 nucleotides read TGTGCCAGTAGTATATTCATTGGGAAGAACACTGAAGCTTTCTTT. Amino acid sequence: CASSIFIGKNTEAFF.

The chain combines TRBV11-3 with TRBJ2-1; TRBD2 aligns across 11 bases. The J segment lost 7 bases and the V segment lost 1 base, leaving 3 bases of the junction unmatched. The CDR3 is 15 amino acids. Per germline, CDR1 SGHNT and CDR2 YENEEA. The CDR3, as DNA: TGTGCCAGCAGCTTAGCTAGCGGGGGGCCAAATGAGCAGTTCTTC. Translation: CASSLASGGPNEQFF.

The J gene is TRBJ2-6, the V gene TRBV21-1; the D call of TRBD1 is as the table states it, not checked on the DNA. TRBV21-1 is tagged as a pseudogene. The CDR3 loop spans 20 amino acids. The CDR3 DNA reads as TGTGCCAGCAGCAATTTTTACACTGGACAGTTGAGCTCTGGGGCCAACGTCCTGACTTTC. Protein sequence: CASSNFYTGQLSSGANVLTF.

V usage is TRBV27 and J usage is TRBJ2-7; maybe TRBD1 (6 bases). The CDR3 spans 14 residues. Trimming shortened V by 0 bases and J by 7 bases, and 13 bases separated the two germline ends. The V gene's germline CDR1 is MNHEY and CDR2 SMNVEV (reference sequence). The CDR3 nucleotides are TGTGCCAGCAGTTTATCCCCTGTAGGGGGAGAGCAGTACTTC. Translated: CASSLSPVGGEQYF.

This rearrangement joins TRBV6-5 to TRBJ1-3; D is unclear. Trimming pared 0 bases from V and 3 bases from J, leaving 9 bases between. The CDR3 extends over 15 amino acids. The germline CDR1 and CDR2 sequences are MNHEY and SVGAGI. The CDR3 here is CASSYSIHLGNTIYF. In nucleotides, the CDR3 is TGTGCCAGCAGTTACTCGATTCACCTTGGAAACACCATATATTTT.

J is TRBJ1-1 and V is TRBV18; the D is unclear. The V end lost 4 bases, the J end lost 3 bases, and 9 bases lay between the germline ends. The germline gives CDR1 KGHSH, CDR2 LQKENI. The CDR3 consists of 13 residues. Written as DNA, the CDR3 is TGTGCCAGCTCACTGTCGGGGTACACTGAAGCTTTCTTT. Translated, it gives CASSLSGYTEAFF.

The chain joins TRBV9 to TRBJ1-3; 8 bases are shared with TRBD1. V lost 0 bases to trimming and J lost 4 bases; unmatched junction nucleotides: 3. Looked up from germline, CDR1 is SGDLS and CDR2 is YYNGEE. The CDR3 spans 15 residues. Here the CDR3 DNA reads TGTGCCAGCAGCGTAGACAGGGGGAGAGGAAACACCATATATTTT. This codes for CASSVDRGRGNTIYF.

This clone was seen a single time. The J gene is TRBJ2-5, the V gene TRBV20-1; D is unclear. The germline gives CDR1 DFQATT, CDR2 SNEGSKA (reference sequence). There are 11 residues in the CDR3. Between the trimmed V and J ends, which lost 1 base and 5 bases, there was a span of 5 bases. In DNA, the CDR3 is TGCAGTGCTAGAGCTGGGGAGACCCAGTACTTC. Its translation: CSARAGETQYF.

The CDR3, as DNA: TGTGCCAGCAGCCCTCCCAGAGGGCCGACAGGGACCCAGTACTTC. Encoded protein: CASSPPRGPTGTQYF. The chain is built from TRBV11-2 and TRBJ2-5, with D maybe TRBD1 (6 bases). This CDR3 spans 15 amino acids. CDR1 SGHAT and CDR2 FQNNGV come from the germline V gene. Trimming cost V 5 bases and J 7 bases, with 20 bases left between them.

The sample holds a few counts of this clone. The chain employs TRBV4-2 and TRBJ1-2; a possible D gene is TRBD1 (5 bases). There are 15 residues in the CDR3. Trimming took 0 bases from V and 4 from J, leaving 12 bases between them. Germline CDR1 LGHNA, CDR2 YNFKEQ. The CDR3 DNA reads TGTGCCAGCAGCCAAGATCGGACGGGGCTCTATGGCTACACCTTC. Its protein is CASSQDRTGLYGYTF.

With regard to this clone: This sample also contains other DNA sequences that code for the same CDR3. This sequence joins TRBV5-1 and TRBJ2-1; 8 bases agree with TRBD2. The CDR3 is 16 residues long. Germline V gene lookup returns CDR1 SGHRS and CDR2 YFSETQ. The J segment lost 0 bases and the V segment lost 1 base, leaving 3 bases of the junction unmatched. The CDR3 DNA is TGCGCCAGCAGCTTGTCGGGGGGGTACTCCTACAATGAGCAGTTCTTC. It is translated as CASSLSGGYSYNEQFF.